The clone carrying this T cell receptor (beta chain) appeared once. The antigen is undetermined. The sample is drawn from a study of CD8 T cells in Susac syndrome. Study observations and caveats: It was acknowledged in the study that the number of individuals who were included in its TCR sequencing and HLA analysis was relatively small.

The CDR3 totals 12 residues. The V end was cut by 7 bases, the J end by 7 bases, with 10 bases between. About 0.5 to 1 ug RNA was reverse transcribed with random hexamers. MiXCR was run by TCRdb on the immunoSEQ multiplex PCR reads, yielding one entry per CDR3 protein. This sample yields about 150,000 distinct CDR3 sequences, of which approximately 95% are seen a single time; around 0.08% belongs to the top ten. The TCR originated in a human donor with Susac syndrome. The sample was CD4+ T cells from PBMCs. This chain joins TRBV12-3 or TRBV12-4 and TRBJ2-2; possible D gene TRBD1, 6 bases. The CDR3 loop reads CASIRGIGELFF. CDR3 sequence (DNA): TGTGCCAGCATTAGGGGGATCGGGGAGCTGTTTTTT.